This T cell receptor (beta chain) is drawn from a study of cytomegalovirus exposure and HLA in healthy donors. Both 60 Vbeta primers and 13 Jbeta primers went into the PCR. Assay: immunoSEQ multiplex PCR; the TCRdb copy retains only in-frame clones and omits some. The sample carries tens of thousands of clones, about four fifths recorded once. Germline V gene lookup returns CDR1 SGHAT and CDR2 FQNNGV. The CDR3 sequence is 16 residues long. The V segment lost 5 bases and the J segment 5 bases; nucleotides outside the gene matches: 12. Sample: PBMCs. This clonotype originated in a woman between 50 and 59 years old in good health and CMV-seronegative. The chain is built from TRBV11-2 and TRBJ2-1, with TRBD2 matching 7 bases. CDR3 region: CASSPPPAGADNEQFF. CDR3 sequence (DNA): TGTGCCAGCAGCCCCCCCCCGGCGGGAGCTGACAATGAGCAGTTCTTC.